A single T cell receptor (beta chain) is shown here with its context. The antigen is unknown. These data originate in a study of cytomegalovirus exposure and HLA in healthy donors. Broader study findings: Reportedly, TCR beta sequences accurately predicted HLA-A and HLA-B alleles in most subjects. In a later analysis, TCR association rates varied by HLA locus: DRB1 most, HLA-C fewest.

This donor's CMV serostatus went unrecorded. Primers for the PCR totalled 60 Vbeta and 13 Jbeta. The repertoire was sequenced with immunoSEQ multiplex PCR; TCRdb's copy has only in-frame clones and lacks some. The profile shows about 98,000 clones, roughly 60% of them singletons. The sample comprised PBMCs. This clonotype originated in a human donor in good health.

CDR3 sequence: CASSILDRGYEQYF. The CDR3 DNA sequence: TGTGCCAGTAGTATCCTGGACAGGGGCTACGAGCAGTACTTC. This rearrangement joins TRBV19 to TRBJ2-7; 9 positions agree with TRBD1. Germline CDR1 reads LNHDA; CDR2 reads SQIVND (reference sequence). This CDR3 region has 14 residues. V lost 3 bases, J lost 3 bases, and 3 bases stayed unmatched.